The rows below give T cell receptor beta chains drawn from one sample of a study of OX40 agonist ivuxolimab in advanced cancers. Libraries were prepared by immunoSEQ multiplex PCR; TCRdb keeps only in-frame clonotypes and omits some of them. Among 55,000 to 90,000 clones listed, roughly 89% were seen once. The sequencing used CD4+ or CD8+ T cells sorted from blood, collected in a trial of the OX40 agonist ivuxolimab. All receptors come from an adult with an advanced solid tumor such as melanoma, head and neck, liver or kidney cancer. Both conserved end residues are part of each CDR3. D genes are given only for firm matches. Part of the rows lack a size; the others show once, few, many or a class for expanded clones.

j_call cdr3_length d_call v_call clone_size cdr3_nt cdr3_aa
TRBJ2-1 17 TRBD1 TRBV28 NA TGTGCCAGCAGTTCCCTCCCGACAGGGGTCATCTACAATGAGCAGTTCTTC CASSSLPTGVIYNEQFF
TRBJ1-4 15 NA TRBV5-4 NA TGTGCCAGCAGCCCATCTGGTGGCACTAATGAAAAACTGTTTTTT CASSPSGGTNEKLFF
TRBJ2-5 14 NA TRBV2 NA TGTGCCAGCAGAGTTCGAGAGCAAGGAGAGACCCAGTACTTC CASRVREQGETQYF
TRBJ2-3 17 NA TRBV7-2 NA TGTGCCAGCAGAGGGGGGGGCCGCTTCCTGAGCACAGATACGCAGTATTTT CASRGGGRFLSTDTQYF
TRBJ2-1 17 NA TRBV5-1 NA TGCGCCAGCAGCTTGGCCCTTCGACCTCAGGGTAACAATGAGCAGTTCTTC CASSLALRPQGNNEQFF
TRBJ2-3 15 TRBD1 TRBV29-1 NA TGCAGCGTTGTTCCTGGGACAGGGGGCTTGTATACGCAGTATTTT CSVVPGTGGLYTQYF
TRBJ2-2 13 NA TRBV9 once TGTGCCAGCAGCCCAGAGGTCATAGGGGAGCTGTTTTTT CASSPEVIGELFF
TRBJ1-2 15 TRBD1 TRBV5-3 NA TGTGCCAGAAGCATTGGGACAGGGGTTAACTATGGCTACACCTTC CARSIGTGVNYGYTF
TRBJ2-7 11 NA TRBV28 once TGTGCCAGCACGGCTAACTACGAGCAGTACTTC CASTANYEQYF
TRBJ2-3 16 NA TRBV30 NA TGTGCCTGGAGTGGTCTTCGGCAGGGTAGTGTAGATACGCAGTATTTT CAWSGLRQGSVDTQYF
TRBJ2-7 13 NA TRBV4-1 NA TGCGCCAGCAGCCAAGATGGCTCCTCCGAGCAGTACTTC CASSQDGSSEQYF
TRBJ1-1 15 TRBD1 TRBV11-2 NA TGTGCCAGCAGCTTAGGGGGACAGGGGAGCACTGAAGCTTTCTTT CASSLGGQGSTEAFF
TRBJ1-1 13 TRBD1 TRBV9 NA TGTGCCAGCAGCGTTGGACAGGGGGGGAAAGCTTTCTTT CASSVGQGGKAFF
TRBJ2-1 16 TRBD1 TRBV5-1 NA TGCGCCAGCAGAAACGAGCCGGGACAGAACTACAATGAGCAGTTCTTC CASRNEPGQNYNEQFF
TRBJ1-6 15 NA TRBV11-2 NA TGTGCCAGCAGCTTAGCAGGGAATGGTAATTCACCCCTCCACTTT CASSLAGNGNSPLHF
TRBJ2-3 15 NA TRBV18 once TGTGCCAGCTCACCAACAGCGGCCGTCCGGGATACGCAGTATTTT CASSPTAAVRDTQYF
TRBJ2-3 15 TRBD1 TRBV28 NA TGTGCCAGCAGTCCTCGACAGGGGCCCACAGATACGCAGTATTTT CASSPRQGPTDTQYF
TRBJ2-5 16 TRBD2 TRBV7-2 NA TGTGCCAGCAGCTCCGGACTAGCGGGGGGCTGGGAGACCCAGTACTTC CASSSGLAGGWETQYF
TRBJ2-5 12 NA TRBV7-9 NA TGTGCCAGCAGCTTAACTACAGAGACCCAGTACTTC CASSLTTETQYF
TRBJ2-1 13 NA TRBV5-6 NA TGTGCCAGCAGCCGGGATCTCGGGGATGAGCAGTTCTTC CASSRDLGDEQFF
TRBJ2-1 15 TRBD2 TRBV25-1 few TGTGCCAGCAGGGGAACTAGCGGGGGGGCTAATGAGCAGTTCTTC CASRGTSGGANEQFF
TRBJ1-2 15 NA TRBV10-3 NA TGTGCCATCAGTGAGCCCCCCGGCCGGGGGGGAGGCTACACCTTC CAISEPPGRGGGYTF
TRBJ2-5 16 TRBD2 TRBV28 NA TGTGCCAGCAGTTTAAACCGCGGGGGGACGCAAGAGACCCAGTACTTC CASSLNRGGTQETQYF
TRBJ1-2 14 TRBD1 TRBV7-9 NA TGTGCCAGCAGCCTGGACAGGGGAGGCTATGGCTACACCTTC CASSLDRGGYGYTF
TRBJ2-3 14 NA TRBV4-1 NA TGCGCCAGCAGCCAAGAAATTTGGCCAGATACGCAGTATTTT CASSQEIWPDTQYF
TRBJ2-3 14 TRBD2 TRBV5-4 NA TGTGCCAGCAGCTTTACTAGCGGGGCCAATACGCAGTATTTT CASSFTSGANTQYF
TRBJ1-2 14 NA TRBV5-4 NA TGTGCCAGCAGCTTGTTTAAGGGCTCGGGTGGCTACACCTTC CASSLFKGSGGYTF
TRBJ2-2 17 TRBD1 TRBV23-1 NA TGCGCCAGCAGTCCCCCAGACAGGGGGCGGAACACCGGGGAGCTGTTTTTT CASSPPDRGRNTGELFF
TRBJ2-6 15 NA TRBV7-3 NA TGTGCCAGCAGCTTAGATTCTTCTGGGGCCAACGTCCTGACTTTC CASSLDSSGANVLTF
TRBJ2-5 16 TRBD2 TRBV5-4 NA TGTGCCAGCAGCTTCCAAGGGACTATGGTCAGGGAGACCCAGTACTTC CASSFQGTMVRETQYF
TRBJ2-3 16 NA TRBV5-4 NA TGTGCCAGCAGCCCGTTCGTTGCGCGGGGCACAGATACGCAGTATTTT CASSPFVARGTDTQYF
TRBJ1-6 14 NA TRBV6-1 NA TGTGCCAGCAGAGAGGAGGGGGTCGGCTCACCCCTCCACTTT CASREEGVGSPLHF
TRBJ1-2 15 NA TRBV5-5 NA TGTGCCAGCAGCTTGGTGGCATCCGGGGGCTATGGCTACACCTTC CASSLVASGGYGYTF
TRBJ1-6 15 TRBD1 TRBV19 NA TGTGCCAGTAGTATTACTCCCGACAGGGAATCACCCCTCCACTTT CASSITPDRESPLHF
TRBJ2-7 12 NA TRBV30 NA TGTGCCTGGAGTGACGAGGACTACGAGCAGTACTTC CAWSDEDYEQYF
TRBJ1-6 16 NA TRBV6-5 NA TGTGCCAGCAGTTACTCCGCCAACAGGGACGATTCACCCCTCCACTTT CASSYSANRDDSPLHF
TRBJ2-7 14 NA TRBV9 NA TGTGCCAGCAGCGTAGACAGGCACTCCTACGAGCAGTACTTC CASSVDRHSYEQYF
TRBJ2-2 15 NA TRBV9 few TGTGCCAGCACACTCGACATATCGAACACCGGGGAGCTGTTTTTT CASTLDISNTGELFF
TRBJ2-7 12 NA TRBV29-1 NA TGCAGCGTCCACGGAGACTCCTACGAGCAGTACTTC CSVHGDSYEQYF
TRBJ1-1 14 NA TRBV28 NA TGTGCCAGCAGTTCACCAGGGTTGGGCACTGAAGCTTTCTTT CASSSPGLGTEAFF
TRBJ1-5 16 TRBD1 TRBV4-2 NA TGTGCCAGCAGCCAGGAACAGGGGCACCCAGGGCAGCCCCAGCATTTT CASSQEQGHPGQPQHF
TRBJ1-5 14 TRBD1 TRBV12-5 NA TGTGCTAGTGAGGGGGGACAGGGAGATCAGCCCCAGCATTTT CASEGGQGDQPQHF